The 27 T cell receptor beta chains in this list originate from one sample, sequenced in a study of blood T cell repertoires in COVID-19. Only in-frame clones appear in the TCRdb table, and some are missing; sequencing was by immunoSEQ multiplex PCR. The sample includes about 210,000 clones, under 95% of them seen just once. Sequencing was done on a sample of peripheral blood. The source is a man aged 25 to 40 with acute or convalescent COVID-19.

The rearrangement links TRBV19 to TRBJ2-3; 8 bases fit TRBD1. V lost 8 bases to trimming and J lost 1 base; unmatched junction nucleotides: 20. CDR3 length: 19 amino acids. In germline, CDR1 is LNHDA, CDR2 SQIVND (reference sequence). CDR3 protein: CASRGVVLDRGEGTDTQYF. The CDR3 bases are TGTGCCAGTCGAGGGGTTGTTCTTGACAGGGGCGAAGGCACAGATACGCAGTATTTT.

The CDR3 here is CAWSVPGLRRRSYEQYF. The CDR3 DNA is TGTGCCTGGAGTGTACCCGGGTTGCGGAGGCGGTCCTACGAGCAGTACTTC. V usage is TRBV30 and J usage is TRBJ2-7; D is perhaps TRBD2 (5 bases). The CDR3 runs to 17 residues. Trimming removed 0 bases from V and 1 base from J, with 19 bases in between. Germline V gene sequence: CDR1 GTSNPN, CDR2 SVGIG (reference sequence).

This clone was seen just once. The CDR3 is CASSIGQGPDTQYF. For the CDR3, the DNA is TGTGCCAGTAGTATAGGGCAGGGGCCAGATACGCAGTATTTT. The chain uses TRBV19 and TRBJ2-3; tentatively, D is TRBD1 (6 bases). The CDR3 is 14 amino acids. Germline V gene data show CDR1 as LNHDA and CDR2 as SQIVND (reference sequence). Trimming removed 1 base from V and 4 bases from J, with 9 bases in between.

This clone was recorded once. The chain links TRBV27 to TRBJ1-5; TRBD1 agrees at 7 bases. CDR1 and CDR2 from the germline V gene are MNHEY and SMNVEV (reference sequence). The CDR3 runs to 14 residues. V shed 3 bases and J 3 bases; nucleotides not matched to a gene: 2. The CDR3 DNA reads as TGTGCCAGCAGTTTTACAGGGGACAATCAGCCCCAGCATTTT. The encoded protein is CASSFTGDNQPQHF.

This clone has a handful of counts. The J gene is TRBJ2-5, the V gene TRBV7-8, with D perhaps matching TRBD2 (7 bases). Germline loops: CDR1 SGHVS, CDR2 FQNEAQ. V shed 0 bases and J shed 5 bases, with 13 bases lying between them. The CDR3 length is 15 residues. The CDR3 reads CASSLATGRGETQYF. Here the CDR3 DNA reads TGTGCCAGCAGCTTAGCCACGGGGAGGGGGGAGACCCAGTACTTC.

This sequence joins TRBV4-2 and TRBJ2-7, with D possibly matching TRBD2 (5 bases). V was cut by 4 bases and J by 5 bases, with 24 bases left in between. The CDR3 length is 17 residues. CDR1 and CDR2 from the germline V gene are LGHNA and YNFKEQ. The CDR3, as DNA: TGTGCCAGCAGCCTAGCGACCTATCCCGAATCGTTCCACGAGCAGTACTTC. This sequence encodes CASSLATYPESFHEQYF.

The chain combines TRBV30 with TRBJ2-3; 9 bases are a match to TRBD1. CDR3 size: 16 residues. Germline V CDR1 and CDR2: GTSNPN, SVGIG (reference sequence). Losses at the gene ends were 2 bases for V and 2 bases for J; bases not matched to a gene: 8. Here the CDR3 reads CAWSSWRDRVTDTQYF. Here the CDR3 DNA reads TGTGCCTGGAGTTCCTGGCGGGACAGGGTCACAGATACGCAGTATTTT.

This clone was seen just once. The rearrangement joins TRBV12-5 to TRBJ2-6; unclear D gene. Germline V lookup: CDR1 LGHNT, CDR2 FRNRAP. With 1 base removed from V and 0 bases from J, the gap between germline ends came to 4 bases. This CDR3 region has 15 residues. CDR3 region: CASGLGNSGANVLTF. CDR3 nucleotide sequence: TGTGCTAGTGGTTTGGGTAACTCTGGGGCCAACGTCCTGACTTTC. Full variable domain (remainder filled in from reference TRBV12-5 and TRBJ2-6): DARVTQTPRHKVTEMGQEVTMRCQPILGHNTVFWYRQTMMQGLELLAYFRNRAPLDDSGMPKDRFSAEMPDATLATLKIQPSEPRDSAVYFCASGLGNSGANVLTFGAGSRLTVL.

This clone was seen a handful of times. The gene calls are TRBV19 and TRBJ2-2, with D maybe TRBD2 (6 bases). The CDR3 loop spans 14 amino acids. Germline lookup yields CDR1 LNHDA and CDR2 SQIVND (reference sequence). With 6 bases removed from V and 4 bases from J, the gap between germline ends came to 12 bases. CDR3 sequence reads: CASRGGTGTGELFF. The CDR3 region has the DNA TGTGCCAGTAGAGGCGGGACGGGCACCGGGGAGCTGTTTTTT.

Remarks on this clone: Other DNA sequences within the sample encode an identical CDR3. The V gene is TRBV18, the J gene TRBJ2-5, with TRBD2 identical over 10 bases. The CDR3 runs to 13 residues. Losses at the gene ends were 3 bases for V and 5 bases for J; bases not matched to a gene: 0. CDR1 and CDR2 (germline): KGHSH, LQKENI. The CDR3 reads CASSPGLAETQYF. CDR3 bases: TGTGCCAGCTCACCGGGACTAGCGGAGACCCAGTACTTC. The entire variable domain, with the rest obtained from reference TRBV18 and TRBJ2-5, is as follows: NAGVMQNPRHLVRRRGQEARLRCSPMKGHSHVYWYRQLPEEGLKFMVYLQKENIIDESGMPKERFSAEFPKEGPSILRIQQVVRGDSAAYFCASSPGLAETQYFGPGTRLLVL.

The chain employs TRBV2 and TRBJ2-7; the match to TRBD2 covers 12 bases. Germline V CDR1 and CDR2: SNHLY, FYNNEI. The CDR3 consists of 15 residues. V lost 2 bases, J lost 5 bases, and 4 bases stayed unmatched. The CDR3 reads CASSEPTSGGDEQYF. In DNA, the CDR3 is TGTGCCAGCAGTGAACCGACTAGCGGGGGCGACGAGCAGTACTTC.

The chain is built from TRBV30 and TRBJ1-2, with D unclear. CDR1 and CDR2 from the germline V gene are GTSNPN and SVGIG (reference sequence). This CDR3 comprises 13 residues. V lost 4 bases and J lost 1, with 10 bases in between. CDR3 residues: CAWKNSYNYGYTF. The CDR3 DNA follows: TGTGCCTGGAAAAACAGCTATAACTATGGCTACACCTTC.

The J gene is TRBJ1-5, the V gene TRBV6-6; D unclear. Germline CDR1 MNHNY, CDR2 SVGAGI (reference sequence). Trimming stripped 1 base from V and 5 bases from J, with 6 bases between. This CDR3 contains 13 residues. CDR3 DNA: TGTGCCAGCAGTTACTTAGAGGATCAGCCCCAGCATTTT. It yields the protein CASSYLEDQPQHF.

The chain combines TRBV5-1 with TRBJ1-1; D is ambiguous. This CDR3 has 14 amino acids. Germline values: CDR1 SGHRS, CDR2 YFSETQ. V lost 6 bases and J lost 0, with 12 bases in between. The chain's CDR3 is CASTTAGLNTEAFF. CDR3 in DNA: TGCGCCAGCACAACAGCAGGCCTGAACACTGAAGCTTTCTTT.

CDR3 nucleotide sequence: TGTGCCAGCTCACCAAGTCGCAACTCAGCGGCTTTCTTT. Residues: CASSPSRNSAAFF. This rearrangement joins TRBV18 to TRBJ1-1; no reliable D call. Germline V CDR1 and CDR2: KGHSH, LQKENI. The CDR3 runs 13 residues. Trimming stripped 2 bases from V and 11 bases from J, with 15 bases between.

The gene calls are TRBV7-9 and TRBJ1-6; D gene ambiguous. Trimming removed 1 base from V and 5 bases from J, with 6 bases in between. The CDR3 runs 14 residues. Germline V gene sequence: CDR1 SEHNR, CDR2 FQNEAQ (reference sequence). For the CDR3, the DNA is TGTGCCAGCAGCTTAGTCGTAAATAATTCACCCCTCCACTTT. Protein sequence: CASSLVVNNSPLHF.

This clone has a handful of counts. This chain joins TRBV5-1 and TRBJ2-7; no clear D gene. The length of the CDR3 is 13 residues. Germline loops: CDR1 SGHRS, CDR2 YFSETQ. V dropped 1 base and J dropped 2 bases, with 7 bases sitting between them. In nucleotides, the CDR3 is TGCGCCAGCAGCTTGACAGAGACCTACGAGCAGTACTTC. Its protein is CASSLTETYEQYF. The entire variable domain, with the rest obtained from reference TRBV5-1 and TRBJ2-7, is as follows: KAGVTQTPRYLIKTRGQQVTLSCSPISGHRSVSWYQQTPGQGLQFLFEYFSETQRNKGNFPGRFSGRQFSNSRSEMNVSTLELGDSALYLCASSLTETYEQYFGPGTRLTVT.

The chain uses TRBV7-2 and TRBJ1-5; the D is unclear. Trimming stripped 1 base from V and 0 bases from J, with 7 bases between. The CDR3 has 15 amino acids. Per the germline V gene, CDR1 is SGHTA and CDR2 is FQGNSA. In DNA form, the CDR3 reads TGTGCCAGCAGCTTAGGACTGTATAGCAATCAGCCCCAGCATTTT. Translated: CASSLGLYSNQPQHF.

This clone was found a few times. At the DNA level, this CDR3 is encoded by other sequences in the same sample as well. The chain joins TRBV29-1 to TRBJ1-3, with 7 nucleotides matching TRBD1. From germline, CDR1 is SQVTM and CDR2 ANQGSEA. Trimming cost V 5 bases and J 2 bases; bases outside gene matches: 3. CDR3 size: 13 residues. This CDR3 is CSVSDRAGNTIYF. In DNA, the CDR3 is TGCAGCGTTTCCGACAGGGCTGGAAACACCATATATTTT.

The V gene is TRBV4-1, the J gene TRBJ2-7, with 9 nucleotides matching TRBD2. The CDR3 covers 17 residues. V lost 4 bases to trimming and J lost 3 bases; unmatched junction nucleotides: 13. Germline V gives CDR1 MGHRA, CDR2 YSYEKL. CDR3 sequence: CASSPREEKREVYEQYF. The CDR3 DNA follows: TGCGCCAGCAGCCCAAGAGAGGAGAAGCGGGAGGTCTACGAGCAGTACTTC.

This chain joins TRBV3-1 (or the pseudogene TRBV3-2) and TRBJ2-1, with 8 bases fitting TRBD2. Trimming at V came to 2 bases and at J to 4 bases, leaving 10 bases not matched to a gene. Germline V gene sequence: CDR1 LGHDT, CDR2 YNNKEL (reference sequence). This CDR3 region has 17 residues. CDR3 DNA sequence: TGTGCCAGCAGCCAATCATGGACTAGCCGAGGGTACAATGAGCAGTTCTTC. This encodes CASSQSWTSRGYNEQFF.

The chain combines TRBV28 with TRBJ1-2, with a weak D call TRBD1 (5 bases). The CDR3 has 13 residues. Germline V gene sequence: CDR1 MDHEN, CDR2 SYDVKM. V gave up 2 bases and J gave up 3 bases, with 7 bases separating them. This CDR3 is CASSLARDYGYTF. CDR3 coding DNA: TGTGCCAGCAGTTTAGCCAGGGACTATGGCTACACCTTC.

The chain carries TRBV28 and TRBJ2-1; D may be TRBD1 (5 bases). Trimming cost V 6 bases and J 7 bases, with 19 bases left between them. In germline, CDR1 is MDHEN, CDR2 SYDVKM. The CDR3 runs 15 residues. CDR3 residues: CASSQGFKVYNEQFF. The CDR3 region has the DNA TGTGCCAGCAGCCAGGGTTTTAAGGTGTATAATGAGCAGTTCTTC. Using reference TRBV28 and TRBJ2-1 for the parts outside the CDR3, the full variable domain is DVKVTQSSRYLVKRTGEKVFLECVQDMDHENMFWYRQDPGLGLRLIYFSYDVKMKEKGDIPEGYSVSREKKERFSLILESASTNQTSMYLCASSQGFKVYNEQFFGPGTRLTVL.

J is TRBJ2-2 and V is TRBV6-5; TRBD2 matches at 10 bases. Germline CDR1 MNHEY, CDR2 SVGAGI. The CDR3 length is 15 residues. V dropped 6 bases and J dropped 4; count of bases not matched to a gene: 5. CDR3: CASSIGLAVTGELFF. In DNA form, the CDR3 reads TGTGCCAGCAGCATCGGACTAGCGGTCACCGGGGAGCTGTTTTTT.

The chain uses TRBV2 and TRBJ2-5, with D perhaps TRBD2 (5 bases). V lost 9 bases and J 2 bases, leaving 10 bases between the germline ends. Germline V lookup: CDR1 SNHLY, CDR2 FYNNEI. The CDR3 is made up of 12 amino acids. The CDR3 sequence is CARQRLQETQYF. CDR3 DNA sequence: TGTGCCAGACAGCGGCTTCAAGAGACCCAGTACTTC.

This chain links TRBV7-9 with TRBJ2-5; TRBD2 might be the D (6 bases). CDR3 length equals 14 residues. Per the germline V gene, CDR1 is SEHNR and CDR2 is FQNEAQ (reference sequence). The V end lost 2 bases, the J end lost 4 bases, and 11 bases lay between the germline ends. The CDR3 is CASSLRREVETQYF. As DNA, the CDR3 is TGTGCCAGCAGCTTACGGAGGGAGGTAGAGACCCAGTACTTC.

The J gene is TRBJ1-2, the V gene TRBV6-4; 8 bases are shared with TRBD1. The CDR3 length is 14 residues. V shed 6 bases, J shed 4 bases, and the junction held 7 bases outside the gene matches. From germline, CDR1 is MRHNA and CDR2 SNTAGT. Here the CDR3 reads CASRAGTGGYGYTF. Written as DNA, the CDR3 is TGTGCCAGCAGGGCCGGGACAGGAGGCTATGGCTACACCTTC.